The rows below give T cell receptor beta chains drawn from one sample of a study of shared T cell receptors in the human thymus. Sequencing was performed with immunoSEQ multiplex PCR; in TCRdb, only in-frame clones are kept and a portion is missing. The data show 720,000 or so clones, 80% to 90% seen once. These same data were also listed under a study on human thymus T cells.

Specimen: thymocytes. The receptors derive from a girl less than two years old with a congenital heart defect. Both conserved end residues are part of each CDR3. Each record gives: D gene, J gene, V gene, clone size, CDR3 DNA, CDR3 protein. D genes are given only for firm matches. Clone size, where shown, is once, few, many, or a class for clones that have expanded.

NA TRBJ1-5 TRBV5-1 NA TGCGCCAGCAGCTTGGGACTCCATAGCAATCAGCCCCAGCATTTT CASSLGLHSNQPQHF
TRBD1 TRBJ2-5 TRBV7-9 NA TGTGCCAGCAGCTTATCGGTTTGGACAGGTACGGAAGAGACCCAGTACTTC CASSLSVWTGTEETQYF
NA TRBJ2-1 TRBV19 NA TGTGCCAGTAGTGAACCGGGGGAGAGGTCCTACAATGAGCAGTTCTTC CASSEPGERSYNEQFF
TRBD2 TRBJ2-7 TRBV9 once TGTGCCAGCAGCGTAGGGGCGACTAGCGGGGGGGCGGGTTACGAGCAGTACTTC CASSVGATSGGAGYEQYF
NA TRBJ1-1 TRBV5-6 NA TGTGCCAGCAGCTCCATCCAAACAGGGAAGGCTGAAGCTTTCTTT CASSSIQTGKAEAFF
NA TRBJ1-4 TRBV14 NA TGTGCCAGCAGCCGGTCGGGTGGTAATGAAAAACTGTTTTTT CASSRSGGNEKLFF
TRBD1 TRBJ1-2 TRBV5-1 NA TGCGCCAGCAGCTTGTCCTCCGGAAAATCAGGGGGCTTTGGTGGCTACACCTTC CASSLSSGKSGGFGGYTF
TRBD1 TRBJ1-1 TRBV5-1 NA TGCGCCAGCAGCCCCATGGGGGCCACTCAGGGGGGTGAAGCTTTCTTT CASSPMGATQGGEAFF
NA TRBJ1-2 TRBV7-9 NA TGTGCCAGCAGCCTTAGGGGCGGCTACACCTTC CASSLRGGYTF
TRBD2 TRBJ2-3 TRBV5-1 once TGCGCCAGCAGCGAGACTAGCGGGAGCACAGATACGCAGTATTTT CASSETSGSTDTQYF
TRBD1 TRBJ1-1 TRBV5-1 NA TGCGCCAGCAGCCCTAAGGGTCGGGACAGGTACCGACTGAACACTGAAGCTTTCTTT CASSPKGRDRYRLNTEAFF
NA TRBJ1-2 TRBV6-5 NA TGTGCCAGCAGTTACTCGCAAGGGGGTGGCTACACCTTC CASSYSQGGGYTF
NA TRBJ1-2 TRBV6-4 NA TGTGCCAGCAGCATTGACAGTAACAAGTTCTATGGCTACACCTTC CASSIDSNKFYGYTF
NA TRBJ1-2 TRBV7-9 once TGTGCCAGCAGCTCGCAGGGCTATGGCTACACCTTC CASSSQGYGYTF
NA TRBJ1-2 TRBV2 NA TGTGCCAGCAGAGGCGGGGTAGGGGGCTACACCTTC CASRGGVGGYTF
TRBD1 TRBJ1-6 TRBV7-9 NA TGTGCCAGCAGCTTAGGGCCCGGGACAGGGAATTCACCCCTCCACTTT CASSLGPGTGNSPLHF
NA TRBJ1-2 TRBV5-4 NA TGTGCCAGCAGCGCTCAGGCAGGTTCCTATGGCTACACCTTC CASSAQAGSYGYTF
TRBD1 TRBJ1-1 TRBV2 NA TGTGCCAGCAGCGAAAGCCGACAGGGTAGCACTGAAGCTTTCTTT CASSESRQGSTEAFF
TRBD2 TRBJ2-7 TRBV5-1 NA TGCGCCAGCAGCCACCCGACTAGCGGGGACGAGCAGTACTTC CASSHPTSGDEQYF
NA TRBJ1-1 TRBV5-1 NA TGCGCCAGCAGCCTGAGCGGATTTTTTGGGAACACTGAAGCTTTCTTT CASSLSGFFGNTEAFF
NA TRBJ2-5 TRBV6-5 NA TGTGCCAGCAGTCGCGGATCTAGCCACCAAGAGACCCAGTACTTC CASSRGSSHQETQYF
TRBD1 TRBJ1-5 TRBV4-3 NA TGCGCCAGCAGCCCACATACAGGGGCGCGTGGCAATCAGCCCCAGCATTTT CASSPHTGARGNQPQHF
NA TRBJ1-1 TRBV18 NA TGTGCCAGCTCACCGTCGGTAAACACTGAAGCTTTCTTT CASSPSVNTEAFF
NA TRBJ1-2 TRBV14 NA TGTGCCAGCAGCCAAGATACCTCGAGGACAGCCAACTATGGCTACACCTTC CASSQDTSRTANYGYTF
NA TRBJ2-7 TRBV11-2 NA TGTGCCAGCAGCGGACCCCCCAGGGCCAGCTACGAGCAGTACTTC CASSGPPRASYEQYF
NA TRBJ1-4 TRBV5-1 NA TGCGCTACAGCTCCAGGCCAGCACTCGAATGAAAAACTGTTTTTT CATAPGQHSNEKLFF
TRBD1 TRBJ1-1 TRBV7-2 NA TGTGCCAGCAGCTTCCCCTGGACAGGGGGGAACACTGAAGCTTTCTTT CASSFPWTGGNTEAFF
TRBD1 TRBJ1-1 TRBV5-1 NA TGCGCCAGCAGCTTGCCCATAGGACAGGGGACGGTTGAGGACGAAGGCACTGAAGCTTTCTTT CASSLPIGQGTVEDEGTEAFF
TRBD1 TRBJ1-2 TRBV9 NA TGTGCCAGCAAAGAGGGGGCTAACTACGCAATCTATGCTAACTATGGCTACACCTTC CASKEGANYAIYANYGYTF
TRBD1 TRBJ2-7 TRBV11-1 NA TGTGCCAGCAGCTCCCCGGGACAGAAGAGCTCCTACGAGCAGTACTTC CASSSPGQKSSYEQYF
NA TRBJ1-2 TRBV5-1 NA TGCGCCAGCAGCCATAGAATCCCGGGATTATTTAACTATGGCTACACCTTC CASSHRIPGLFNYGYTF
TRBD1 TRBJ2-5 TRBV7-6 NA TGTGCCAGCAGCTCTATGACAGGGCACGGGAACGAGACCCAGTACTTC CASSSMTGHGNETQYF
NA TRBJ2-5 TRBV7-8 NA TGTGCCAGCAGCCCACCTAGCCCGGAGACCCAGTACTTC CASSPPSPETQYF
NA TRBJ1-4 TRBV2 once TGTGCCAGCAGTGAAGGAACAGGTCTGTCTAATGAAAAACTGTTTTTT CASSEGTGLSNEKLFF
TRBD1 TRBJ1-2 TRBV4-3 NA TGCGCCAGCAGCCAAGAGGGACGACAGGGGAGATTCTATGGCTACACCTTC CASSQEGRQGRFYGYTF
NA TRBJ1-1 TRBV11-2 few TGTGCCAGCAGCTTAGATTGGCCAGAAGAAGCTTTCTTT CASSLDWPEEAFF
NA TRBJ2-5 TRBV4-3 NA TGCGCCAGCAGCCAAGATCCCACTGAGGGAGAGACCCAGTACTTC CASSQDPTEGETQYF
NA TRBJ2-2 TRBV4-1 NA TGCGCCATCGTTGAACCGAGGCAGGAGCTGTTTTTT CAIVEPRQELFF
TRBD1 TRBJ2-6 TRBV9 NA TGTGCCAGCAGCGTAGCGACCGGGACAGGGTCTGGGGCCAACGTCCTGACTTTC CASSVATGTGSGANVLTF
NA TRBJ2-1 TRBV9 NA TGCGCCAGCAGCGTAAATCGGGGGCCGATGGGAGGGAATGAGCAGTTCTTC CASSVNRGPMGGNEQFF
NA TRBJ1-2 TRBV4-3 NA TGCGCCAGCAGCCCCGACCCCACAGGCCTAGCTAACTATGGCTACACCTTC CASSPDPTGLANYGYTF
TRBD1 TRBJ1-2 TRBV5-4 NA TGTGCCAGCAGCCACGACAGGGCGGGTGGCTACACCTTC CASSHDRAGGYTF
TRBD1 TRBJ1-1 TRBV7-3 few TGTGCCAGCAGCTTAAGTGAACCGGGACAGGAGAACACTGAAGCTTTCTTT CASSLSEPGQENTEAFF
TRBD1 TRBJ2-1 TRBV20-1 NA TGCAGTGCATCACAACAGGGGGAGCAGTTCTTC CSASQQGEQFF
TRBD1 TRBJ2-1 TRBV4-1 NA TGCGCCAGCAGCCTCACTGGGGGACAGTATTCCTACAATGAGCAGTTCTTC CASSLTGGQYSYNEQFF
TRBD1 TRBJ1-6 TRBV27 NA TGTGCCAGCAGTTTATGGGACAGGGGAAATTCACCCCTCCACTTT CASSLWDRGNSPLHF
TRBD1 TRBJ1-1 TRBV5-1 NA TGCGCCAGCAGCCATCATACAGGGGTGTCTGAAGCTTTCTTT CASSHHTGVSEAFF
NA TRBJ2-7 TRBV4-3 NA TGCGCCAGCAGCCGATCGCCGGGAACGGGATCGGGGGAGCAGTACTTC CASSRSPGTGSGEQYF
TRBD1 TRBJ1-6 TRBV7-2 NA TGTGCCAGCAGCTCGGTCGGGACAGGGGATTCACCCCTCCACTTT CASSSVGTGDSPLHF
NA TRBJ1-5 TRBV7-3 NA TGTGCCAGCAGCTTAACAATAAGCAGGGGACGTGATCAGCCCCAGCATTTT CASSLTISRGRDQPQHF
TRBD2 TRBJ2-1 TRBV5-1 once TGCGCCAGCAGCCCCCGGGGGGGCTTGCTCGATGAGCAGTTCTTC CASSPRGGLLDEQFF
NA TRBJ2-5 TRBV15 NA TGTGCCACCAGCAGAGATCCGGGAAGCCACCCAAGGGAGACCCAGTACTTC CATSRDPGSHPRETQYF
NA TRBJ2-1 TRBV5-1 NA TGCGCCAGCAGTCTTAACAGGGCCTACAATGAGCAGTTCTTC CASSLNRAYNEQFF
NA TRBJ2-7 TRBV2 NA TGTGCCGTGAGGGAGAGTTCCTACGAGCAGTACTTC CAVRESSYEQYF
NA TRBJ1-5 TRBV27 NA TGTGCCAGCAGTTTGCGACTGCCAAATCAGCCCCAGCATTTT CASSLRLPNQPQHF
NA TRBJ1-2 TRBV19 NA TGTGCCAGTACCCCGACGGGCTATGGCTACACCTTC CASTPTGYGYTF
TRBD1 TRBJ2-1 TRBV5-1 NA TGCGCCAGCAGAGCCCACTCCAACCGGGACAGGGGGATGCATGAGCAGTTCTTC CASRAHSNRDRGMHEQFF
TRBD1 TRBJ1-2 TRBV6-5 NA TGTGCCAGCAGCCGGGGGACAGGGGTCTTTGGCTACACCTTC CASSRGTGVFGYTF
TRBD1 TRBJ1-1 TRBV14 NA TGTGCCAGCAGCCAACCGGGAGGGGGCGGGAACACTGAAGCTTTCTTT CASSQPGGGGNTEAFF